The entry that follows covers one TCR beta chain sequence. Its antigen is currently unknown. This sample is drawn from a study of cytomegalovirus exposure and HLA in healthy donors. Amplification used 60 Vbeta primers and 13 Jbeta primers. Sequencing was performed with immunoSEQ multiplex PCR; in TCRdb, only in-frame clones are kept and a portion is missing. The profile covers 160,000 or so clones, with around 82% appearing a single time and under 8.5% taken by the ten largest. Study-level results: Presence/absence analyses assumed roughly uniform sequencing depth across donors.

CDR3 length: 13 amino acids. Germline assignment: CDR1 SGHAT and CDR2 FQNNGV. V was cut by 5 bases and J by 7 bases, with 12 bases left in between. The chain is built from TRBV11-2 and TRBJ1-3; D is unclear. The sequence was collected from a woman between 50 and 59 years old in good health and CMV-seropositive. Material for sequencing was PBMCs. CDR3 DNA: TGTGCCAGCAGCCCCGACGTCAGGAACACCATATATTTT. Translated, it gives CASSPDVRNTIYF.